The next 17 T cell receptor beta chains were all read from a single sample in a study of cytomegalovirus exposure and HLA in healthy donors (TCRdb year 2017). Preparation of the library involved the immunoSEQ multiplex PCR assay. The multiplex PCR relied on a mix of 60 forward primers for TCR Vbeta segments and 13 reverse primers for TCR Jbeta segments. What TCRdb holds here is the immuneACCESS table cut down to in-frame rearrangements. Part of the clones is not present; checked against another copy, under half of the missing clones reflect an unresolved V gene, and the others are unexplained. For this sample there are roughly 93,000 clones; about three quarters appear just once. The ten largest clones add up to 7% to 10% of the sample. The sample taken for sequencing was PBMCs. The origin of the receptors is a human donor in good health.

The count of this clone is one. This chain links TRBV15 with TRBJ2-7; D uncertain. Per the germline V gene, CDR1 is LNHNV and CDR2 is YYDKDF (reference sequence). The CDR3 spans 14 residues. Trimming took off 6 bases at V and 6 bases at J, with 18 bases between the two ends. CDR3 sequence: CATSRLGPSPEQYF. The CDR3 region has the DNA TGTGCCACCAGTCGACTGGGTCCCTCGCCCGAGCAGTACTTC.

This chain links TRBV13 with TRBJ2-7; 9 positions agree with TRBD2. Germline CDR1 PRHDT, CDR2 FYEKMQ (reference sequence). Trimming at V came to 0 bases and at J to 12 bases, leaving 6 bases not matched to a gene. The CDR3 extends over 13 amino acids. The CDR3 region is CASSLGSGGPWYF. The CDR3 DNA sequence: TGTGCCAGCAGCTTAGGTAGCGGGGGCCCCTGGTACTTC. Full variable domain (rest looked up from reference TRBV13 and TRBJ2-7): AAGVIQSPRHLIKEKRETATLKCYPIPRHDTVYWYQQGPGQDPQFLISFYEKMQSDKGSIPDRFSAQQFSDYHSELNMSSLELGDSALYFCASSLGSGGPWYFGPGTRLTVT.

This clone was observed a few times. The chain joins TRBV7-9 to TRBJ2-3; TRBD2 matches 7 bases. Germline CDR1 is SEHNR and CDR2 is FQNEAQ (reference sequence). The CDR3 is made up of 14 amino acids. After removal of 0 bases from V and 15 bases from J, the junction contained 12 bases not matched to a gene. In DNA form, the CDR3 reads TGTGCCAGCAGCTTAGCAGGGTGGGAGGGCCTTCATTATTTT. Protein: CASSLAGWEGLHYF. Looking up the rest from reference TRBV7-9 and TRBJ2-3 gives the full variable domain: DTGVSQNPRHKITKRGQNVTFRCDPISEHNRLYWYRQTLGQGPEFLTYFQNEAQLEKSRLLSDRFSAERPKGSFSTLEIQRTEQGDSAMYLCASSLAGWEGLHYFGPGTRLTVL.

V usage is TRBV7-6 and J usage is TRBJ1-1; possible D gene TRBD1, 5 bases. Germline V CDR1 and CDR2: SGHVS, FNYEAQ. The CDR3 has 14 residues. Trimming stripped 2 bases from V and 8 bases from J, with 15 bases between. The CDR3 protein is CASSLSGGGGEAFF. The CDR3 DNA is TGTGCCAGCAGCTTATCGGGCGGGGGTGGGGAAGCTTTCTTT.

This clone was seen a single time. The rearrangement uses TRBV6-1 and TRBJ2-2; TRBD1 matches at 10 bases. This CDR3 region has 14 residues. From germline, CDR1 is MNHNS and CDR2 SASEGT. V gave up 4 bases and J gave up 7 bases; unmatched junction bases: 3. CDR3: CASSGQGANGELFF. CDR3 DNA: TGTGCCAGCAGTGGACAGGGGGCGAACGGGGAGCTGTTTTTT.

The rearrangement links TRBV5-1 to TRBJ2-3; D gene ambiguous. CDR1 and CDR2 (germline): SGHRS, YFSETQ. The V end lost 7 bases, the J end lost 0 bases, and 6 bases lay between the germline ends. The CDR3 length is 12 residues. The CDR3 region has the DNA TGCGCCAGCTTTTCTAGCACAGATACGCAGTATTTT. Its translation: CASFSSTDTQYF.

The V gene is TRBV6-1, the J gene TRBJ2-1, with a tentative D call TRBD2 (6 bases). The CDR3 has 11 amino acids. V was clipped by 7 bases and J by 9 bases, with 10 bases between them. The germline V gene encodes CDR1 MNHNS and CDR2 SASEGT. CDR3 nucleotide sequence: TGTGCCAGCAACCAAGCGGGTGAGCAGTTCTTC. The encoded protein is CASNQAGEQFF.

The chain is built from TRBV7-8 and TRBJ2-2, with 7 positions matching TRBD1. CDR1 is SGHVS, CDR2 FQNEAQ, per germline. This CDR3 region has 12 residues. With 5 bases clipped from V and 6 bases from J, the junction kept 0 bases outside the gene matches. This chain's CDR3 is CASSQGAGELFF. CDR3 bases: TGTGCCAGCAGCCAGGGGGCCGGGGAGCTGTTTTTT.

This chain joins TRBV2 and TRBJ2-2; 16 nucleotides align to TRBD2. V lost 6 bases and J lost 7; bases outside the gene matches: 2. This CDR3 is built from 15 residues. The germline V gene encodes CDR1 SNHLY and CDR2 FYNNEI. CDR3 nucleotide sequence: TGTGCCAGCAGAGGGACTAGCGGGAGGGTCGGGGAGCTGTTTTTT. It translates to CASRGTSGRVGELFF.

This clone appeared a few times. The genes are TRBV19 and TRBJ2-7; D not certain. The CDR3 contains 13 residues. Germline V CDR1 and CDR2: LNHDA, SQIVND (reference sequence). The CDR3 here is CATKETYSYEQYF. DNA for the CDR3: TGTGCTACGAAAGAAACTTACTCCTACGAGCAGTACTTC.

The V and J genes are TRBV9 and TRBJ1-2; the match to TRBD1 covers 7 bases. The junction had 9 bases not matched to a gene; V was cut back by 1 base and J by 3 bases. Germline V gene sequence: CDR1 SGDLS, CDR2 YYNGEE. The CDR3 totals 16 residues. This chain's CDR3 is CASSVSPTGIDYGYTF. The CDR3 nucleotides read TGTGCCAGCAGCGTATCCCCGACAGGGATTGACTATGGCTACACCTTC.

This clone has only a few counts. The V and J genes are TRBV5-4 and TRBJ2-7; possible D gene TRBD2, 5 bases. V lost 4 bases and J 2 bases, leaving 13 bases between the germline ends. The V gene's germline CDR1 is SGHNT and CDR2 YYREEE (reference sequence). CDR3 size: 14 residues. CDR3 amino acids: CASSEGSYPYEQYF. CDR3 nucleotide sequence: TGTGCCAGCAGCGAGGGATCCTACCCCTACGAGCAGTACTTC.

For this clone: The same CDR3 arises from other DNA sequences in this sample as well. CDR3 nucleotides: TGTGCCAGCAGCCGCAACAGGGCCGCTGGCTACACCTTC. Protein product: CASSRNRAAGYTF. The V call is TRBV6-5, the J call TRBJ1-2; D may be TRBD1 (6 bases). V was clipped by 6 bases and J by 7 bases, with 15 bases between them. The length of the CDR3 is 13 residues. Germline V gene lookup returns CDR1 MNHEY and CDR2 SVGAGI.

V is TRBV5-1 and J is TRBJ1-4, with 8 bases lining up with TRBD1. With V trimmed by 1 base and J by 8 bases, 7 bases remained unmatched. Germline V lookup: CDR1 SGHRS, CDR2 YFSETQ. CDR3 length: 15 amino acids. The CDR3 here is CASSLSGQAREKLFF. The CDR3 DNA reads TGCGCCAGCAGCTTGTCGGGACAGGCGAGAGAAAAACTGTTTTTT.

V gene TRBV29-1 combines with J gene TRBJ2-2, with 7 bases matching TRBD1. The V segment lost 6 bases and the J segment 2 bases; nucleotides outside the gene matches: 9. The CDR3 is made up of 15 amino acids. Germline CDR1 reads SQVTM; CDR2 reads ANQGSEA. The CDR3 bases are TGCAGCGTCAAGTCGCAGGGGGTTAACACCGGGGAGCTGTTTTTT. Amino acid sequence: CSVKSQGVNTGELFF.

This clone rates as medium-sized. The chain joins TRBV6-5 to TRBJ2-7, with 9 positions matching TRBD2. V trimming: 7 bases; J trimming: 2 bases; junction bases outside the gene matches: 9. The CDR3 length is 15 residues. Germline CDR1 and CDR2: MNHEY and SVGAGI. The CDR3 DNA reads TGTGCCAGCAAAGCGGCGCGCGGGAGGGCCTACGAGCAGTACTTC. Its translation: CASKAARGRAYEQYF.

This clone has only a few counts. The final CDR3 position lacks the conserved phenylalanine or tryptophan, pointing to a likely read error. The DNA is omitted, as the CDR3 cannot be located on it reliably, and the CDR3 follows TCRdb's listing. V is TRBV6-8 and J is TRBJ1-1. The CDR3 spans 12 residues, counting both ends. Germline loops: CDR1 MNHGY, CDR2 SAAAGT. The CDR3 here is CASSYCRGVGFL.